Following are 2 T cell receptor beta chains from one sample sequenced in a study of cytomegalovirus exposure and HLA in healthy donors. Both 60 Vbeta primers and 13 Jbeta primers went into the PCR. Sequencing used immunoSEQ multiplex PCR; TCRdb keeps in-frame clones, though not all of them. This table holds 150,000 to 250,000 clones. Input material: PBMCs. These receptors came from a boy aged 5-17 years in good health and CMV-seronegative.

The rearrangement links TRBV5-1 to TRBJ2-1, with D unresolved. Germline assignment: CDR1 SGHRS and CDR2 YFSETQ. With 0 bases removed from V and 10 bases from J, the gap between germline ends came to 11 bases. The length of the CDR3 is 13 residues. The CDR3 coding sequence is TGCGCCAGCAGCTTGGCGGTAGCTAGGGAGCAGTTCTTC. Translating it yields CASSLAVAREQFF.

The genes are TRBV7-2 and TRBJ2-7, with TRBD2 matching 9 bases. Trimming at V came to 4 bases and at J to 6 bases, leaving 1 base not matched to a gene. Germline CDR1 reads SGHTA; CDR2 reads FQGNSA. The CDR3 runs 12 residues. As DNA, the CDR3 is TGTGCCAGCAGCTCACTAGCGGGCGAGCAGTACTTC. Translation: CASSSLAGEQYF.